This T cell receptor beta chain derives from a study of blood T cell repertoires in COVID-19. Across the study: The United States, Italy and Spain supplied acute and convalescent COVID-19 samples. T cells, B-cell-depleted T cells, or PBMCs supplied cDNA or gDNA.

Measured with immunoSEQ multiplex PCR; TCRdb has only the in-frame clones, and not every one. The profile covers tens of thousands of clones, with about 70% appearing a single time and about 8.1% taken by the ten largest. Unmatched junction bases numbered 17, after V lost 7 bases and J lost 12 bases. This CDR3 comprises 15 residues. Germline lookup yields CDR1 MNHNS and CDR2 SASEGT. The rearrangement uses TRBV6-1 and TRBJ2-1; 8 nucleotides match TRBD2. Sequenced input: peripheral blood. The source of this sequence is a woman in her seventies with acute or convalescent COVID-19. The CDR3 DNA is TGTGCCAGCACCCTACTGGCGGGAGGACGGCCGGGGCAGTTCTTC. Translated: CASTLLAGGRPGQFF.